This TCR beta chain was documented in a study of blood T cell repertoires in COVID-19. Study summary: Both acute and convalescent COVID-19 samples were obtained from the United States, Italy and Spain. Sources were T cells, B-cell-depleted T cells, or PBMCs; the material itself was cDNA or gDNA.

From germline, CDR1 is MNHEY and CDR2 SVGEGT. The CDR3 runs 15 residues. V shed 4 bases, J shed 9 bases, and the junction held 8 bases outside the gene matches. Source study methods: By means of reference gene primer amplification, nucleated cell counts were estimated. TCRdb's table, derived via immunoSEQ multiplex PCR, lists solely in-frame clones and lacks some. V, J and clone size are taken as reported in that table, and D and trimming were inferred from the DNA itself. The sample holds approximately 210,000 clones, 75% to 90% seen once. The chain is built from TRBV6-2 or TRBV6-3 and TRBJ2-3; 12 positions match TRBD2. Sequenced input: peripheral blood. The source of this sequence is a middle-aged woman with acute or convalescent COVID-19. The CDR3 DNA is TGTGCCAGCAGTTCCGGACTAGCGGGATGGGGAACGCAGTATTTT. Its translation is CASSSGLAGWGTQYF.